This entry describes one T cell receptor beta chain. Its antigen is undetermined. These data belong to a study of blood T cells in healthy people across ages. The study, taken as a whole, reports: Lack of knowledge of donor CMV status possibly confounded expanded clonotype changes.

A sample-barcoded 5' primer and a J-beta primer mix were used in a second PCR of roughly 6 to 11 cycles. Using its own MiXCR run on the 5' RACE reads, TCRdb lists one record per CDR3 protein. The sample lists 650,000 to 800,000 distinct CDR3 sequences, 40% to 65% seen once, with roughly 13% in the top ten. Deletions cut 5 bases from V and 0 bases from J, with 15 bases between. Per germline, CDR1 SGHVS and CDR2 FNYEAQ. The CDR3 consists of 16 residues. This chain joins TRBV7-6 and TRBJ2-3; D might be TRBD2 (7 bases). The clonotype was recovered from an elderly woman in good health. The sample was blood. CDR3 residues: CASSARAGASTDTQYF. The CDR3 DNA follows: TGTGCCAGCAGCGCTCGCGCGGGGGCTAGCACAGATACGCAGTATTTT. The whole variable domain, filled in from reference TRBV7-6 and TRBJ2-3, reads GAGVSQSPRYKVTKRGQDVALRCDPISGHVSLYWYRQALGQGPEFLTYFNYEAQQDKSGLPNDRFSAERPEGSISTLTIQRTEQRDSAMYRCASSARAGASTDTQYFGPGTRLTVL.